A single sample gave rise to the 9 T cell receptor beta chains below, sequenced in a study of T-cell memory formation after mild COVID-19. TCRdb reanalysed the 5' RACE reads using MiXCR and keeps one entry per CDR3 protein. The top ten clones hold roughly 13% of a sample with under 450,000 distinct CDR3 sequences, less than 25% of them seen once. The sequencing input was PBMCs or a T cell subset sorted from them (not recorded which). Every receptor here comes from an adult woman who had mild COVID-19 (a few samples of this study predate the infection). Cell type and time point are not known.

The chain recombines TRBV7-3 with TRBJ2-3; 15 bases agree with TRBD2. J was trimmed by 1 base and V by 10 bases; bases with no gene match: 9. The CDR3 sequence is 17 residues long. Germline V gene lookup returns CDR1 SGHTA and CDR2 FQGTGA. The CDR3: CANAGLAGGYGTDTQYF. The CDR3 coding sequence is TGTGCCAACGCGGGACTAGCGGGAGGTTATGGCACAGATACGCAGTATTTT.

V usage is TRBV7-9 and J usage is TRBJ1-2, with no clear D. The CDR3 is 17 amino acids. Deletions cut 4 bases from V and 3 bases from J, with 21 bases between. Germline values: CDR1 SEHNR, CDR2 FQNEAQ (reference sequence). The CDR3: CASSSSSGRRRDYGYTF. In DNA, the CDR3 is TGTGCCAGCAGCTCTTCATCTGGCAGGAGAAGAGACTATGGCTACACCTTC. Full variable domain (outside the CDR3, taken from reference TRBV7-9 and TRBJ1-2): DTGVSQNPRHKITKRGQNVTFRCDPISEHNRLYWYRQTLGQGPEFLTYFQNEAQLEKSRLLSDRFSAERPKGSFSTLEIQRTEQGDSAMYLCASSSSSGRRRDYGYTFGSGTRLTVV.

This clonotype was seen only a few times. J is TRBJ2-7 and V is TRBV6-5; possibly TRBD2 for D (6 bases). V was trimmed by 5 bases and J by 2 bases, leaving 13 bases between them. Per the germline V gene, CDR1 is MNHEY and CDR2 is SVGAGI. CDR3 length: 14 amino acids. The CDR3 DNA sequence: TGTGCCAGCAGTCTCGACGGGGGAGCCTACGAGCAGTACTTC. Translation: CASSLDGGAYEQYF.

At least ten counts were recorded for this clonotype. The rearrangement joins TRBV12-3 or TRBV12-4 to TRBJ1-1; D is unclear. The CDR3 sequence is 14 residues long. Deletions cut 7 bases from V and 0 bases from J, with 12 bases between. The DNA of the CDR3 is TGTGCCAGCAATTTTGGACGGTTGAACACTGAAGCTTTCTTT. Translating gives CASNFGRLNTEAFF.

V usage is TRBV9 and J usage is TRBJ2-5; D might be TRBD1 (5 bases). From germline, CDR1 is SGDLS and CDR2 YYNGEE. V lost 2 bases and J lost 2, with 7 bases in between. This CDR3 contains 13 residues. Here the CDR3 reads CASSVQGQETQYF. The CDR3 DNA is TGTGCCAGCAGCGTTCAGGGACAAGAGACCCAGTACTTC.

In its sample, this clonotype was seen a few times. V gene TRBV7-9 combines with J gene TRBJ2-5, with D possibly TRBD2 on 5 matching bases. The CDR3 covers 16 residues. V was shortened by 5 bases and J by 1 base, with 17 bases between the two germline ends. Germline loops: CDR1 SEHNR, CDR2 FQNEAQ (reference sequence). The CDR3 DNA is TGTGCCAGCAGCCGAATGGGCGGGTGGACCCAAGAGACCCAGTACTTC. Translated: CASSRMGGWTQETQYF.

The chain is built from TRBV5-1 and TRBJ1-1; 9 nucleotides agree with TRBD1. The CDR3 is made up of 13 amino acids. CDR1 SGHRS and CDR2 YFSETQ come from the germline V gene. Trimming took 4 bases from V and 4 from J; bases not matched to a gene: 2. As DNA, the CDR3 is TGCGCCAGCAGCATGGACAGGGGCACTGAAGCTTTCTTT. It codes for CASSMDRGTEAFF.

This sequence joins TRBV18 and TRBJ2-1, with D tentatively TRBD1 (6 bases). The tail of the sequence fits TRBJ2-7 better, so the J call may be wrong. The CDR3 is 13 residues long. The V gene's germline CDR1 is KGHSH and CDR2 LQKENI. This CDR3 is CASSGDIYNEQYF. CDR3 nucleotide sequence: TGTGCCAGCTCAGGGGACATCTACAATGAGCAGTACTTC.

V and J are TRBV19 and TRBJ2-5; 10 bases agree with TRBD2. The CDR3 runs 18 residues. V trimming: 5 bases; J trimming: 0 bases; junction bases outside the gene matches: 12. Looked up from germline, CDR1 is LNHDA and CDR2 is SQIVND (reference sequence). DNA of the CDR3: TGTGCCAGTAGTCTAGGGGCTAGCGGGGGCCCGTACCAAGAGACCCAGTACTTC. This sequence encodes CASSLGASGGPYQETQYF.